The T cell receptor (beta chain) described here comes from a study of spatial heterogeneity in lung cancer. Via MiXCR, TCRdb re-called the 5' RACE reads, giving one row per CDR3 protein. Seen here are 27,000 or so distinct CDR3 sequences, less than 6.5% observed once, and the top ten hold 20% to 25%. This clonotype was seen ten or more times. Documented time point: blood at routine non-recurrence follow-up after resection. The source of this sequence is a female donor with early-stage non-small cell lung cancer. The sequences come from PBMCs, collected at follow-up.

The CDR3 sequence: CSAEAMGLETQYF. Written as DNA, the CDR3 is TGCAGTGCAGAGGCGATGGGATTGGAGACCCAGTACTTC. The genes are TRBV20-1 and TRBJ2-5; no definite D call. CDR1 and CDR2 from the germline V gene are DFQATT and SNEGSKA (reference sequence). The CDR3 is made up of 13 amino acids. V was pared by 6 bases and J by 5 bases, with 16 bases between.